Following are 14 T cell receptor beta chains from one sample sequenced in a study of regulatory T cells in long-lasting Graves disease (dated by TCRdb to about 2021). The method behind the library was multiplex PCR. The reads were generated on an Illumina HiSeq 4000. To build TCR beta libraries, CDR3 regions were amplified by Arm-PCR using iRepertoire HTBI primers. The raw public data were reprocessed by TCRdb itself: fastp quality trimming at Q25, MiXCR clonotype calling, in-frame beta chains only. Identical CDR3 proteins give one entry, which carries the most common genes and DNA. The sample table shows roughly 420,000 distinct CDR3 sequences, and 14% are seen once. The top ten clones comprise 17% of the sample. According to the study, the label for this sample's time point signals: newly diagnosed GD, antithyroid drugs for less than 3 months. For both TCR sequencing and RNA sequencing, RNA was extracted from PBMCs in TRIzol.

These same records also appear under a second study, on T cells in Graves' hyperthyroidism and ophthalmopathy.

The source material was peripheral blood mononuclear cells (PBMCs), sampled at new diagnosis, from a patient treated with antithyroid drugs. These receptors originate from a woman between 45 and 65 years old with Graves disease. Donor details come from another sample of the same person, matched by shared clones.

This clonotype was counted many times. The chain carries TRBV6-2 or TRBV6-3 and TRBJ1-4; D might be TRBD1 (5 bases). V was cut by 0 bases and J by 4 bases, with 12 bases left in between. The CDR3 has 16 residues. CDR1 is MNHEY, CDR2 SVGEGT, per germline. CDR3 sequence (DNA): TGTGCCAGCAGTTACTCGATTGCCGGGGGTAATGAAAAACTGTTTTTT. Protein product: CASSYSIAGGNEKLFF.

Concerning this clonotype: With only one base between it and a far larger clone, this is likely a read error. The chain recombines TRBV2 with TRBJ2-7; 7 bases map to TRBD2. V shed 5 bases and J 2 bases; nucleotides not matched to a gene: 12. Germline V CDR1 and CDR2: SNHLY, FYNNEI. There are 16 residues in the CDR3. The CDR3 nucleotides are TGTGCCAGCAGTTCCCGACCCGGGGGGAAGGCCTACGAGCAGTACTTC. Translating it yields CASSSRPGGKAYEQYF. The whole variable domain, remainder taken from reference TRBV2 and TRBJ2-7, is EPEVTQTPSHQVTQMGQEVILRCVPISNHLYFYWYRQILGQKVEFLVSFYNNEISEKSEIFDDQFSVERPDGSNFTLKIRSTKLEDSAMYFCASSSRPGGKAYEQYFGPGTRLTVT.

The sample holds a few counts of this clonotype. The chain uses TRBV10-3 and TRBJ1-4; no definite D call. The length of the CDR3 is 14 residues. Trimming cost V 3 bases and J 8 bases, with 13 bases left between them. The V gene's germline CDR1 is ENHRY and CDR2 SYGVKD. The CDR3 region is CAISDSLGGEKLFF. The CDR3 DNA is TGTGCCATCAGTGACTCTCTAGGAGGGGAAAAACTGTTTTTT.

This clonotype was seen many times. The chain is built from TRBV9 and TRBJ1-4, with D tentatively TRBD1 (6 bases). Trimming shortened V by 4 bases and J by 5 bases, and 9 bases separated the two germline ends. The CDR3 is 13 residues long. The germline gives CDR1 SGDLS, CDR2 YYNGEE. Here the CDR3 reads CASSRGGNEKLFF. The CDR3 nucleotides read TGTGCCAGCAGCAGGGGGGGGAATGAAAAACTGTTTTTT.

The gene calls are TRBV19 and TRBJ2-1; 10 bases align to TRBD2. The CDR3 is 15 residues long. Germline V gene sequence: CDR1 LNHDA, CDR2 SQIVND (reference sequence). V shed 3 bases, J shed 4 bases, and the junction held 3 bases outside the gene matches. Here the CDR3 DNA reads TGTGCCAGTAGTATTAGGACTAGCGGTTACAATGAGCAGTTCTTC. Encoded protein: CASSIRTSGYNEQFF.

This clonotype was found many times. The rearrangement uses TRBV7-9 and TRBJ2-2; D is ambiguous. V was cut by 3 bases and J by 3 bases, with 8 bases left in between. Germline V gene data show CDR1 as SEHNR and CDR2 as FQNEAQ (reference sequence). The CDR3 extends over 14 amino acids. The CDR3 bases are TGTGCCAGCAGCTTCCGGGTCGACACCGGGGAGCTGTTTTTT. Amino acid sequence: CASSFRVDTGELFF.

The CDR3 DNA sequence: TGCAGTGCCCGTGACACCGACAATGAGCAGTTCTTC. Its protein product is CSARDTDNEQFF. The genes are TRBV20-1 and TRBJ2-1; D not certain. Germline CDR1 reads DFQATT; CDR2 reads SNEGSKA (reference sequence). CDR3 length equals 12 residues. Trimming pared 6 bases from V and 5 bases from J, leaving 11 bases between.

This clonotype was observed at least ten times. This chain uses TRBV7-8 with TRBJ2-1, with 13 bases fitting TRBD2. Looked up from germline, CDR1 is SGHVS and CDR2 is FQNEAQ. Germline trimming cut 4 bases from V and 5 bases from J; bases unmatched to any gene: 8. CDR3 size: 17 residues. CDR3 amino acids: CASSSLTSGRTNNEQFF. CDR3 nucleotides: TGTGCCAGCAGCTCATTGACTAGCGGGAGGACTAACAATGAGCAGTTCTTC.

This clonotype was seen a handful of times. The chain links TRBV7-9 to TRBJ1-4; D is unresolved. Germline V lookup: CDR1 SEHNR, CDR2 FQNEAQ (reference sequence). The CDR3 runs 12 residues. Trimming pared 1 base from V and 11 bases from J, leaving 8 bases between. The DNA of the CDR3 is TGTGCCAGCAGCTTAGGGGGTTCGAAACTGTTTTTT. The encoded protein is CASSLGGSKLFF.

This clonotype has a count of ten or more. V and J are TRBV7-9 and TRBJ2-2, with 8 bases lining up with TRBD2. This CDR3 is built from 15 residues. Trimming removed 5 bases from V and 2 bases from J; junction bases left unmatched: 4. Per germline, CDR1 SEHNR and CDR2 FQNEAQ (reference sequence). The CDR3 is CASSATSANTGELFF. CDR3 sequence (DNA): TGTGCCAGCAGCGCGACTAGCGCCAACACCGGGGAGCTGTTTTTT.

This clonotype was detected many times. The rearrangement links TRBV6-1 to TRBJ2-2, with D possibly TRBD2 on 6 matching bases. CDR1 MNHNS and CDR2 SASEGT come from the germline V gene. The V gene lost 4 bases and the J gene lost 6 bases, with 9 bases spanning the gap. CDR3 length: 13 amino acids. CDR3 sequence: CASSVRLAGELFF. Here the CDR3 DNA reads TGTGCCAGCAGTGTCCGACTAGCCGGGGAGCTGTTTTTT.

This clonotype was seen many times. CDR3 coding DNA: TGTGCCACCAGTGACCCGGCGGGAGTGGAGACCCAGTACTTC. This encodes CATSDPAGVETQYF. The chain carries TRBV24-1 and TRBJ2-5; TRBD2 agrees at 7 bases. V shed 4 bases and J 5 bases; nucleotides not matched to a gene: 6. Germline loops: CDR1 KGHDR, CDR2 SFDVKD. This CDR3 spans 14 amino acids.

This clonotype was found a few times. The chain is built from TRBV19 and TRBJ2-1, with a tentative D call TRBD2 (6 bases). This CDR3 has 16 residues. Germline CDR1 is LNHDA and CDR2 is SQIVND (reference sequence). Trimming took 0 bases from V and 3 from J, leaving 12 bases between them. The CDR3 nucleotides are TGTGCCAGTAGTATAGATTCGGGAGTGGGCTACAATGAGCAGTTCTTC. Protein product: CASSIDSGVGYNEQFF. Combining the CDR3 with reference TRBV19 and TRBJ2-1 gives the whole variable domain DGGITQSPKYLFRKEGQNVTLSCEQNLNHDAMYWYRQDPGQGLRLIYYSQIVNDFQKGDIAEGYSVSREKKESFPLTVTSAQKNPTAFYLCASSIDSGVGYNEQFFGPGTRLTVL.

A word on this clonotype: One end of the junction varies from germline; a read error may be responsible. This rearrangement joins TRBV20-1 to TRBJ2-1; TRBD2 is a possible D gene (5 bases). Germline assignment: CDR1 DFQATT and CDR2 SNEGSKA (reference sequence). The CDR3 is 11 residues long. The CDR3 nucleotides are TGCAGTGCTAGAGATCCCCGGGAACCGCTCTTC. Its protein is CSARDPREPLF.